The 22 T cell receptor beta chains given below trace back to one sample, sequenced in a study of tissue T cells after allogeneic stem cell transplantation. Generated by immunoSEQ multiplex PCR, the TCRdb table keeps only in-frame clones and is missing some. The data hold around 2,000 clones, with around 62% observed a single time. The sequenced sample consisted of gut tissue. The receptor set was obtained from a female BALB/c mouse in good health. For this strain, the MHC haplotype corresponds to H2-d.

Concerning this clone: Mouse germline and gene names are used. The CDR3 end is not reached by the read, which stops 1 residue before it; the germline J gene fills it in. This sequence joins TRBV31 and TRBJ2-1, with 10 bases lining up with TRBD2. Unmatched junction bases numbered 6, after V lost 1 base and J lost 3 bases. The CDR3 is 16 amino acids. Germline assignment: CDR1 GKSSPN and CDR2 SITVG. The CDR3 sequence is CAWSPRLGGGYAEQFF. The sequenced part of the CDR3 DNA is TGTGCCTGGAGTCCCCGACTGGGGGGAGGCTATGCTGAGCAGTTC. The complete variable domain, with remaining parts taken from reference TRBV31 and TRBJ2-1, reads AQTIHQWPVAEIKAVGSPLSLGCTIKGKSSPNLYWYWQATGGTLQQLFYSITVGQVESVVQLNLSASRPKDDQFILSTEKLLLSHSGFYLCAWSPRLGGGYAEQFFGPGTRLTVL.

In regard to this clone: The gene names given are mouse names. The read finishes 1 residue shy of the CDR3 end, and the germline J gene is used to complete it. V usage is TRBV1 and J usage is TRBJ1-2; D is ambiguous. This CDR3 is 14 amino acids long. V was cut by 0 bases and J by 2 bases, with 7 bases left in between. From germline, CDR1 is NSQYPW and CDR2 LRSPGD (reference sequence). CDR3 DNA (partial): TGCACCTGCAGTGCAGATCTAGGGAACTCCGACTACACC. This codes for CTCSADLGNSDYT. The CDR3 in its entirety is CTCSADLGNSDYTF.

In regard to this clone: Gene names follow the mouse nomenclature. The sequence runs out 1 residue before the end of the CDR3; the remainder is reconstructed from the germline J gene. This chain connects TRBV17 to TRBJ2-3; possibly TRBD1 or TRBD2 for D (6 bases each). The CDR3 sequence is 15 residues long. V was pared by 1 base and J by 2 bases, with 10 bases between. Germline V gives CDR1 MNHDT, CDR2 YYDKIL. The covered CDR3 bases are TGTGCTAGCAGTAGAGTGGGGGCGCTTGCAGAAACGCTGTAT. This encodes CASSRVGALAETLY. The full CDR3 protein reads CASSRVGALAETLYF.

Comment on this clone: Gene names and germline match the mouse. The CDR3 end lies 1 residue beyond the end of the read and is filled in from the germline J gene. This chain connects TRBV13-1 to TRBJ1-1; maybe TRBD1 (5 bases). V lost 4 bases to trimming and J lost 2 bases, with 6 bases between them. Germline V CDR1 and CDR2: NSHNY, SYGAGN. CDR3 length: 12 residues. Partial CDR3 DNA: TGTGCCAGCAGTCGGGACAACACAGAAGTCTTC. The encoded protein is CASSRDNTEVF. The full CDR3 protein reads CASSRDNTEVFF.

This clone was counted only a few times. Gene names are mouse gene names. The observed sequence ends 1 residue before the CDR3 terminus, with the missing tail filled in from the germline J gene. The V gene is TRBV13-1, the J gene TRBJ2-1; D may be TRBD1 (6 bases). V shed 1 base and J shed 4 bases, with 6 bases lying between them. Germline V gene data show CDR1 as NSHNY and CDR2 as SYGAGN. The CDR3 sequence is 13 residues long. The DNA read from the CDR3 is TGTGCCAGCAGTGATCAGGGGTATGCTGAGCAGTTC. It yields the protein CASSDQGYAEQF. In full, the CDR3 reads CASSDQGYAEQFF.

Worth noting for this clone: Genes and germline come from the mouse. The observed sequence ends 1 residue before the CDR3 terminus, with the missing tail filled in from the germline J gene. The genes are TRBV13-3 and TRBJ2-2; TRBD2 aligns across 14 bases. J lost 2 bases, V lost 5 bases, and 5 bases had no gene match. Looked up from germline, CDR1 is NNHDY and CDR2 is SYVADS. CDR3 length equals 17 residues. The CDR3 bases that were read are TGTGCCAGCAGGCGGGACTGGGGGGGCGCGAACACCGGGCAGCTCTAC. It encodes CASRRDWGGANTGQLY. In full, the CDR3 reads CASRRDWGGANTGQLYF.

On this clone: Gene labels here are mouse ones. Coverage ceases 1 residue before the CDR3 finishes, and the germline J gene fills in the end. The chain employs TRBV19 and TRBJ2-5; D may be TRBD1 (5 bases). The CDR3 runs 10 residues. Germline V CDR1 and CDR2: FNHDT, SITEND (reference sequence). V was shortened by 8 bases and J by 6 bases, with 7 bases between the two germline ends. The CDR3 protein is CARRGDTQYF. Incomplete CDR3 DNA: TGTGCCAGGAGGGGTGACACCCAGTAC.

As regards this clone: Mouse germline and gene names are used. Sequencing ends 1 residue short of the CDR3 end; the germline J gene provides the rest. V is TRBV31 and J is TRBJ2-2, with a tentative D call TRBD2 (5 bases). Trimming removed 1 base from V and 0 bases from J, with 12 bases in between. From germline, CDR1 is GKSSPN and CDR2 SITVG. The CDR3 sequence is 16 residues long. CDR3 region: CAWSPRVGTNTGQLYF. The sequenced CDR3 bases are TGTGCCTGGAGTCCCCGGGTGGGGACAAACACCGGGCAGCTCTAC.

On this clone: The gene names here belong to mouse. The read terminates 1 residue before the CDR3 end, so the remaining end is supplied by the germline J gene. This rearrangement joins TRBV3 to TRBJ2-5; no definite D call. V lost 1 base, J lost 0 bases, and 5 bases lay in between. This CDR3 contains 14 residues. The germline CDR1 and CDR2 sequences are SNHLY and FYNGKV (reference sequence). The CDR3 is CASSLDSNQDTQYF. The sequenced CDR3 bases are TGTGCCAGCAGCTTAGACAGCAACCAAGACACCCAGTAC. Full variable domain (rest looked up from reference TRBV3 and TRBJ2-5): GPKVLQIPSHQIIDMGQMVTLNCDPVSNHLYFYWYKQILGQQMEFLVNFYNGKVMEKSKLFKDQFSVERPDGSYFTLKIQPTALEDSAVYFCASSLDSNQDTQYFGPGTRLLVL.

In the case of this clone: Genes and germline are mouse. The read finishes 1 residue shy of the CDR3 end, and the germline J gene is used to complete it. V and J are TRBV14 and TRBJ2-4; D is uncertain. The CDR3 has 14 residues. Germline loops: CDR1 SGHDT, CDR2 FRDEAV. Trimming took off 5 bases at V and 0 bases at J, with 10 bases between the two ends. The CDR3 reads CASRRASSQNTLYF. CDR3 bases read: TGTGCCAGCAGAAGGGCATCTAGTCAAAACACCTTGTAC. The full variable domain, in which reference TRBV14 and TRBJ2-4 provide the parts outside the CDR3, is EAGVTQSPRYAVLQEGQAVSFWCDPISGHDTLYWYQQPRDQGPQLLVYFRDEAVIDNSQLPSDRFSAVRPKGTNSTLKIQSAKQGDTATYLCASRRASSQNTLYFGAGTRLSVL.

Concerning this clone itself: The genes and germline here are from mouse. Sequencing ends 1 residue short of the CDR3 end; the germline J gene provides the rest. This chain joins TRBV29 and TRBJ1-3; D gene ambiguous. V shed 5 bases and J shed 0 bases, with 5 bases lying between them. Germline loops: CDR1 MSHET, CDR2 SYDVDS. The CDR3 totals 13 residues. The CDR3 bases that were read are TGTGCTAGCAGTCCGGATTCTGGAAATACGCTCTAT. This codes for CASSPDSGNTLY. From start to end, the CDR3 is CASSPDSGNTLYF.

A word on this clone: The gene names given are mouse names. The read halts 1 residue ahead of the CDR3 end, with the missing end drawn from the germline J gene. The chain has TRBV19 and TRBJ1-1; 7 positions match TRBD1. V dropped 6 bases and J dropped 4; count of bases not matched to a gene: 6. Germline V lookup: CDR1 FNHDT, CDR2 SITEND (reference sequence). The CDR3 is 13 amino acids. The CDR3 bases that were read are TGTGCCAGCACAGACAGGGTGGTCACAGAAGTCTTC. Translation gives CASTDRVVTEVF. The CDR3 reads in full as CASTDRVVTEVFF.

On this clone itself: Genes and germline are mouse. The CDR3 end falls 1 residue outside the read, so it is completed with the germline J gene. The rearrangement links TRBV19 to TRBJ1-2; 9 bases map to TRBD1. The V and J ends lost 5 bases and 0 bases, in that order; junction bases with no gene match: 2. This CDR3 is built from 14 residues. Looked up from germline, CDR1 is FNHDT and CDR2 is SITEND (reference sequence). CDR3 sequence reads: CASSRDRANSDYTF. Incomplete CDR3 DNA: TGTGCCAGCAGCCGGGACAGGGCAAACTCCGACTACACC.

In the case of this clone: Gene and germline names: mouse. The DNA ends 1 residue before the CDR3 does, and the rest of the CDR3 is filled in from the germline J gene. The V call is TRBV4, the J call TRBJ2-4; 8 bases match TRBD2. The germline V gene has CDR1 LGHDT and CDR2 YNNKQL (reference sequence). Unmatched junction bases numbered 9, after V lost 5 bases and J lost 8 bases. The CDR3 runs to 14 residues. The CDR3 protein is CASSPGTGEVTLYF. Incomplete CDR3 DNA: TGTGCCAGCAGCCCAGGGACTGGTGAGGTCACCTTGTAC.

Regarding this clone: Mouse germline and gene names are used. The CDR3 end falls 1 residue outside the read, so it is completed with the germline J gene. This chain joins TRBV1 and TRBJ2-7; TRBD2 matches 13 bases. The length of the CDR3 is 14 residues. V shed 3 bases, J shed 5 bases, and the junction held 1 base outside the gene matches. Germline CDR1 NSQYPW, CDR2 LRSPGD (reference sequence). Incomplete CDR3 DNA: TGCACCTGCAGTGCGGGACTGGGGGGGGATGAACAGTAC. It specifies CTCSAGLGGDEQY. Given in full, the CDR3 is CTCSAGLGGDEQYF.

This clone was seen only once. Genes and germline are mouse. Incomplete CDR3 DNA: TGTGCCAGCGGTGAGGCGGACAACCAAGACACCCAGTAC. This sequence encodes CASGEADNQDTQY. The entire CDR3 is CASGEADNQDTQYF. This chain joins TRBV13-2 and TRBJ2-5; D gene ambiguous. The sequence runs out 1 residue before the end of the CDR3; the remainder is reconstructed from the germline J gene. The length of the CDR3 is 14 residues. The germline CDR1 and CDR2 sequences are NNHNN and SYGAGS (reference sequence). Trimming shortened V by 2 bases and J by 0 bases, and 7 bases separated the two germline ends.

On this clone: Germline and genes: mouse. The CDR3 end falls 1 residue outside the read, so it is completed with the germline J gene. The rearrangement links TRBV24 to TRBJ2-4; no definite D call. The CDR3 loop spans 13 amino acids. Trimming shortened V by 2 bases and J by 2 bases, and 5 bases separated the two germline ends. Per germline, CDR1 KGHTA and CDR2 FRNEEI. The CDR3: CASSLGNQNTLYF. The CDR3 DNA, read in part, is TGTGCCAGCAGTCTGGGGAATCAAAACACCTTGTAC.

On this clone: Gene names follow the mouse nomenclature. The read ends 1 residue shy of where the CDR3 ends; the end is completed using the germline J gene. The chain recombines TRBV19 with TRBJ1-3; TRBD1 agrees at 7 bases. The CDR3 is 16 residues long. The germline V gene has CDR1 FNHDT and CDR2 SITEND (reference sequence). The J segment lost 0 bases and the V segment lost 0 bases, leaving 3 bases of the junction unmatched. CDR3 bases read: TGTGCCAGCAGTATAGCAGGGGGGGGTTCTGGAAATACGCTCTAT. Residues: CASSIAGGGSGNTLY. The CDR3 as a whole reads CASSIAGGGSGNTLYF.

In the case of this clone: The genes are named according to mouse. The read gets to within 1 residue of the CDR3 end, and the germline J gene fills in the rest. The chain combines TRBV19 with TRBJ2-4; 7 bases map to TRBD1. The V segment lost 4 bases and the J segment 1 base; nucleotides outside the gene matches: 0. Germline CDR1 reads FNHDT; CDR2 reads SITEND (reference sequence). This CDR3 is 13 amino acids long. The sequenced CDR3 bases are TGTGCCAGCAGTGGACAGGGTCAAAACACCTTGTAC. It translates to CASSGQGQNTLY. The whole CDR3 is CASSGQGQNTLYF.

A note on this clone: Gene names are the mouse ones. With the read ending 1 residue before the CDR3 end, the germline J gene is used to fill in that end. The chain joins TRBV14 to TRBJ1-1, with D possibly TRBD1 on 5 matching bases. This CDR3 spans 13 amino acids. Trimming took off 4 bases at V and 0 bases at J, with 7 bases between the two ends. Germline V lookup: CDR1 SGHDT, CDR2 FRDEAV. CDR3 sequence: CASSETANTEVFF. The part of the CDR3 DNA that was read is TGTGCCAGCAGTGAGACAGCAAACACAGAAGTCTTC. Looking up the rest from reference TRBV14 and TRBJ1-1 gives the full variable domain: EAGVTQSPRYAVLQEGQAVSFWCDPISGHDTLYWYQQPRDQGPQLLVYFRDEAVIDNSQLPSDRFSAVRPKGTNSTLKIQSAKQGDTATYLCASSETANTEVFFGKGTRLTVV.

This clone was observed a single time. Any gene name here is a mouse gene name. Coverage ceases 1 residue before the CDR3 finishes, and the germline J gene fills in the end. The chain uses TRBV29 and TRBJ2-7; 10 nucleotides align to TRBD2. Germline trimming cut 0 bases from V and 3 bases from J; bases unmatched to any gene: 2. This CDR3 has 15 residues. Germline V gene data show CDR1 as MSHET and CDR2 as SYDVDS. This chain's CDR3 is CASSLSDWGVYEQYF. The CDR3 DNA, read in part, is TGTGCTAGCAGTTTATCTGACTGGGGGGTCTATGAACAGTAC.

This clone has just a few counts. Gene names and germline match the mouse. The read stops 1 residue short of the end of the CDR3; the missing end is completed from the germline J gene. V gene TRBV4 combines with J gene TRBJ2-7; TRBD2 might be the D (5 bases). Germline V CDR1 and CDR2: LGHDT, YNNKQL (reference sequence). V was shortened by 6 bases and J by 0 bases, with 9 bases between the two germline ends. The CDR3 loop spans 13 amino acids. The sequenced CDR3 bases are TGTGCCAGCAGGAGACTGCACTCCTATGAACAGTAC. It specifies CASRRLHSYEQY. The entire CDR3 is CASRRLHSYEQYF.